A single sample gave rise to the 32 T cell receptor beta chains below, sequenced in a study of technical replicates of blood from a few donors. Method: immunoSEQ multiplex PCR; TCRdb's copy keeps in-frame clones and lacks some. Among roughly 100,000 clones listed, nearly 97% were seen once. The sample was T cells isolated from PBMCs. Receptor source: a human donor in good health.

The chain uses TRBV5-6 and TRBJ2-5; D unresolved. V shed 1 base and J shed 5 bases, with 3 bases lying between them. Germline CDR1 and CDR2: SGHDT and YYEEEE. This CDR3 is 11 amino acids long. CDR3 DNA sequence: TGTGCCAGCAGCTTGCGGGAGACCCAGTACTTC. Translated: CASSLRETQYF. The full variable domain, completed using reference TRBV5-6 and TRBJ2-5, is DAGVTQSPTHLIKTRGQQVTLRCSPKSGHDTVSWYQQALGQGPQFIFQYYEEEERQRGNFPDRFSGHQFPNYSSELNVNALLLGDSALYLCASSLRETQYFGPGTRLLVL.

The chain couples TRBV18 to TRBJ2-4, with 13 bases lining up with TRBD2. The V gene end was trimmed by 6 bases and the J gene end by 7 bases; junction bases not matched to a gene: 6. Germline V gene lookup returns CDR1 KGHSH and CDR2 LQKENI. The CDR3 length is 15 residues. CDR3 region: CASSPRTSGSNIQYF. DNA for the CDR3: TGTGCCAGCTCCCCCAGGACTAGCGGGAGTAACATTCAGTACTTC.

V and J are TRBV4-2 and TRBJ2-7; 7 bases fit TRBD1. J lost 0 bases, V lost 3 bases, and 8 bases had no gene match. The V gene's germline CDR1 is LGHNA and CDR2 YNFKEQ. CDR3 length equals 16 residues. The CDR3 here is CASSHEGAPSSYEQYF. CDR3 sequence (DNA): TGTGCCAGCAGCCATGAGGGGGCGCCTAGCTCCTACGAGCAGTACTTC.

The genes are TRBV18 and TRBJ2-7, with 7 bases matching TRBD2. Germline CDR1 KGHSH, CDR2 LQKENI. The CDR3 loop spans 14 amino acids. With 2 bases clipped from V and 0 bases from J, the junction kept 1 base outside the gene matches. CDR3 DNA: TGTGCCAGCTCACCAAGCGGGACCTCCTACGAGCAGTACTTC. The encoded protein is CASSPSGTSYEQYF.

The chain carries TRBV6-5 and TRBJ2-2, with 7 bases matching TRBD2. Per germline, CDR1 MNHEY and CDR2 SVGAGI. J lost 0 bases, V lost 4 bases, and 5 bases had no gene match. CDR3 length equals 16 residues. CDR3 bases: TGTGCCAGCAGTTCCCGGACTAGAGCGAACACCGGGGAGCTGTTTTTT. Translating gives CASSSRTRANTGELFF.

Details on this clone: One junction end disagrees with the germline gene, perhaps due to a read error. The chain couples TRBV5-6 to TRBJ1-2, with D perhaps matching TRBD1 (6 bases). The CDR3 is 10 residues long. Germline loops: CDR1 SGHDT, CDR2 YYEEEE. The CDR3 reads CASGTDSRFF. The DNA for the CDR3 is TGTGCCAGCGGGACGGACAGCCGGTTTTTC.

The CDR3 DNA reads as TGTGCCAGTAGTACAGACCTAAACCCCGACAGGGTCTATAAGTACAATGAGCAGTTCTTC. Its translation is CASSTDLNPDRVYKYNEQFF. This rearrangement joins TRBV19 to TRBJ2-1, with 7 bases lining up with TRBD1. The CDR3 runs 20 residues. Per the germline V gene, CDR1 is LNHDA and CDR2 is SQIVND (reference sequence). V dropped 4 bases and J dropped 4; count of bases not matched to a gene: 22.

The rearrangement links TRBV6-1 to TRBJ2-5; maybe TRBD1 (6 bases). The V and J ends lost 6 bases and 4 bases respectively, with 9 bases between them. Per the germline V gene, CDR1 is MNHNS and CDR2 is SASEGT. This CDR3 is built from 12 residues. The CDR3 DNA reads as TGTGCCAGCAGGGGGGCATCAGAGACCCAGTACTTC. Its protein is CASRGASETQYF.

Only one count was recorded for this clone. The genes are TRBV30 and TRBJ1-1; possibly TRBD1 for D (6 bases). The CDR3 runs 11 residues. Germline V gene sequence: CDR1 GTSNPN, CDR2 SVGIG (reference sequence). The CDR3 DNA reads TGTGCGATCTATACAGGGTCTGAAGCTTTCTTT. Translated, it gives CAIYTGSEAFF.

Of note for this clone: This same CDR3 is encoded by further DNA sequences in the sample. The chain uses TRBV6-5 and TRBJ2-3; weak D call: TRBD2 (6 bases). This CDR3 has 14 residues. In germline, CDR1 is MNHEY, CDR2 SVGAGI. V lost 6 bases to trimming and J lost 2 bases, with 12 bases between them. The CDR3 loop is CASRTGLNTDTQYF. CDR3 DNA sequence: TGTGCCAGCAGGACGGGACTCAACACAGATACGCAGTATTTT.

The rearrangement uses TRBV6-1 and TRBJ2-3, with TRBD2 identical over 9 bases. Germline V gives CDR1 MNHNS, CDR2 SASEGT. The CDR3 sequence is 15 residues long. V lost 8 bases to trimming and J lost 2 bases; unmatched junction nucleotides: 8. CDR3 DNA: TGTGCCAGCCCGTCAGCGGGAGGATACACAGATACGCAGTATTTT. Its translation: CASPSAGGYTDTQYF.

The chain couples TRBV15 to TRBJ1-1, with D perhaps matching TRBD1 (5 bases). V was pared by 1 base and J by 6 bases, with 15 bases between. Germline CDR1 and CDR2: LNHNV and YYDKDF (reference sequence). The CDR3 is 15 residues long. CDR3: CATSRARGGGAEAFF. The CDR3 bases are TGTGCCACCAGCAGAGCGAGGGGCGGCGGGGCTGAAGCTTTCTTT.

In the case of this clone: Other DNA sequences in this specimen translate into the identical CDR3. The rearrangement joins TRBV6-5 to TRBJ1-3; D remains ambiguous. The ends were cut back, 6 bases at V and 2 bases at J, with 11 bases in the middle. The CDR3 spans 14 residues. Germline CDR1 MNHEY, CDR2 SVGAGI. In DNA form, the CDR3 reads TGTGCCAGCAGCCGAGGGTGGCCTGGAAACACCATATATTTT. Translating it yields CASSRGWPGNTIYF.

The chain uses TRBV27 and TRBJ1-2, with 8 nucleotides matching TRBD1. V was pared by 0 bases and J by 8 bases, with 11 bases of the junction left unmatched. The CDR3 sequence is 16 residues long. Germline V gene data show CDR1 as MNHEY and CDR2 as SMNVEV (reference sequence). CDR3 in amino acids: CASSLSASGGGEGYTF. The CDR3 DNA reads as TGTGCCAGCAGTTTATCCGCTTCAGGGGGCGGGGAAGGCTACACCTTC.

J is TRBJ2-7 and V is TRBV20-1, with D tentatively TRBD2 (6 bases). Germline values: CDR1 DFQATT, CDR2 SNEGSKA (reference sequence). There are 10 residues in the CDR3. The CDR3 DNA sequence: TGCCCGCGTAAGAAAGCCGGGAGGTACTTC. As protein: CPRKKAGRYF.

This chain links TRBV4-1 with TRBJ1-1; D is unresolved. From germline, CDR1 is MGHRA and CDR2 YSYEKL. Trimming cost V 0 bases and J 1 base, with 12 bases left between them. The CDR3 sequence is 16 residues long. CDR3 DNA: TGCGCCAGCAGCCAAGAGGGAGCAGCGTCGAACACTGAAGCTTTCTTT. It yields the protein CASSQEGAASNTEAFF.

The table lists this clone with a count of one. This chain links TRBV18 with TRBJ1-6, with TRBD1 as a possible D gene (6 bases). Germline V gives CDR1 KGHSH, CDR2 LQKENI. The V end lost 2 bases, the J end lost 10 bases, and 9 bases lay between the germline ends. CDR3 length equals 13 residues. Written as DNA, the CDR3 is TGTGCCAGCTCACCAGGGGGCGGGTCACCCCTCCACTTT. This codes for CASSPGGGSPLHF.

The chain links TRBV18 to TRBJ2-7; D uncertain. The V gene lost 3 bases and the J gene lost 3 bases, with 12 bases spanning the gap. From germline, CDR1 is KGHSH and CDR2 LQKENI. This CDR3 contains 14 residues. The CDR3 sequence is CASSPMELHYEQYF. CDR3 coding DNA: TGTGCCAGCTCACCGATGGAGTTACACTACGAGCAGTACTTC.

The chain recombines TRBV19 with TRBJ1-2; D uncertain. CDR1 and CDR2 (germline): LNHDA, SQIVND (reference sequence). V dropped 2 bases and J dropped 4 bases, with 11 bases sitting between them. The CDR3 totals 14 residues. In nucleotides, the CDR3 is TGTGCCAGTAGTATAATTGGAGATATCTATGGCTACACCTTC. Translated: CASSIIGDIYGYTF.

The gene calls are TRBV7-9 and TRBJ1-1, with D unresolved. The CDR3 sequence is 12 residues long. V lost 3 bases to trimming and J lost 8 bases, with 10 bases between them. In germline, CDR1 is SEHNR, CDR2 FQNEAQ (reference sequence). CDR3 sequence (DNA): TGTGCCAGCAGCTTCGGGAGCTCGGAAGCTTTCTTT. Amino acids: CASSFGSSEAFF.

The V and J genes are TRBV27 and TRBJ1-5; TRBD1 matches 7 bases. This CDR3 contains 16 residues. V lost 5 bases to trimming and J lost 7 bases; unmatched junction nucleotides: 14. CDR1 and CDR2 from the germline V gene are MNHEY and SMNVEV (reference sequence). In DNA form, the CDR3 reads TGTGCCAGCAGTCCGAGCCATCGACAGGGTCGGCAGCCCCAGCATTTT. This sequence encodes CASSPSHRQGRQPQHF.

The chain employs TRBV5-1 and TRBJ2-5, with 8 positions matching TRBD2. The germline V gene has CDR1 SGHRS and CDR2 YFSETQ. Trimming removed 1 base from V and 5 bases from J; junction bases left unmatched: 7. CDR3 size: 15 residues. CDR3 region: CASSLIGGGLETQYF. In nucleotides, the CDR3 is TGCGCCAGCAGCTTGATCGGCGGGGGGCTCGAGACCCAGTACTTC.

The CDR3 is CASSVSIGQGNSGNTIYF. The CDR3 nucleotides are TGTGCCAGCAGCGTGAGCATTGGACAGGGCAACTCTGGAAACACCATATATTTT. The chain is built from TRBV9 and TRBJ1-3; TRBD1 agrees at 8 bases. Germline loops: CDR1 SGDLS, CDR2 YYNGEE. This CDR3 is 18 amino acids long. V was pared by 2 bases and J by 0 bases, with 10 bases of the junction left unmatched.

The gene calls are TRBV19 and TRBJ2-1; D might be TRBD1 (5 bases). Germline CDR1 reads LNHDA; CDR2 reads SQIVND (reference sequence). The CDR3 is made up of 13 amino acids. V shed 4 bases and J shed 9 bases, with 13 bases lying between them. CDR3 loop: CASSSLGVSEQFF. The CDR3 DNA is TGTGCCAGTAGTAGCCTAGGGGTTAGTGAGCAGTTCTTC.

V usage is TRBV5-1 and J usage is TRBJ1-2; D gene ambiguous. Germline V gives CDR1 SGHRS, CDR2 YFSETQ. This CDR3 is built from 13 residues. V was clipped by 2 bases and J by 2 bases, with 7 bases between them. CDR3 residues: CASSLNRNYGYTF. In DNA, the CDR3 is TGCGCCAGCAGCTTAAACAGAAACTATGGCTACACCTTC.

This clone is a singleton in its sample. The chain couples TRBV15 to TRBJ1-1; no clear D gene. The V end lost 1 base, the J end lost 3 bases, and 9 bases lay between the germline ends. CDR1 and CDR2 (germline): LNHNV, YYDKDF (reference sequence). CDR3 length equals 14 residues. The CDR3 bases are TGTGCCACCAGCAGAGTGGGCGGGGACACTGAAGCTTTCTTT. Translation gives CATSRVGGDTEAFF.

The gene calls are TRBV5-1 and TRBJ2-5, with TRBD2 matching 12 bases. This CDR3 is built from 15 residues. Trimming cost V 0 bases and J 3 bases; bases outside gene matches: 0. Germline V gene sequence: CDR1 SGHRS, CDR2 YFSETQ. The CDR3 is CASSLGTSGEETQYF. The CDR3 DNA reads as TGCGCCAGCAGCTTGGGGACTAGCGGGGAAGAGACCCAGTACTTC.

The chain's CDR3 is CASSLGGGGRLDEQYF. The CDR3 DNA reads as TGCGCCAGCAGCTTGGGGGGCGGCGGGAGACTCGACGAGCAGTACTTC. This rearrangement joins TRBV5-1 to TRBJ2-7; 7 nucleotides line up with TRBD2. J lost 5 bases, V lost 0 bases, and 11 bases had no gene match. CDR3 length equals 16 residues. CDR1 and CDR2 (germline): SGHRS, YFSETQ.

The rearrangement uses TRBV29-1 and TRBJ2-7, with TRBD2 matching 11 bases. Trimming took 1 base from V and 0 from J; bases not matched to a gene: 2. Germline CDR1 and CDR2: SQVTM and ANQGSEA. The CDR3 runs 15 residues. DNA for the CDR3: TGCAGCGTTGAAGCTAGCGGGGGGTCCTCCTACGAGCAGTACTTC. Translating it yields CSVEASGGSSYEQYF.

This clone appeared a single time. This sample also contains other DNA sequences that code for the same CDR3. The chain couples TRBV7-3 to TRBJ1-4, with a tentative D call TRBD1 (6 bases). CDR3 size: 13 residues. V lost 5 bases and J 6 bases, leaving 10 bases between the germline ends. Germline V gene lookup returns CDR1 SGHTA and CDR2 FQGTGA. The CDR3 here is CASSLDRDEKLFF. As DNA, the CDR3 is TGTGCCAGCAGCCTGGACAGAGATGAAAAACTGTTTTTT. Drawing the rest from reference TRBV7-3 and TRBJ1-4, the complete variable domain is GAGVSQTPSNKVTEKGKYVELRCDPISGHTALYWYRQSLGQGPEFLIYFQGTGAADDSGLPNDRFFAVRPEGSVSTLKIQRTERGDSAVYLCASSLDRDEKLFFGSGTQLSVL.

This chain uses TRBV19 with TRBJ2-2; 8 bases align to TRBD1. The V and J ends lost 6 bases and 6 bases, in that order; junction bases with no gene match: 0. The CDR3 has 12 residues. The germline V gene has CDR1 LNHDA and CDR2 SQIVND (reference sequence). The CDR3 spells CASRTGAGELFF. The CDR3 DNA reads as TGTGCCAGTAGGACAGGGGCCGGGGAGCTGTTTTTT.

The rearrangement uses TRBV5-1 and TRBJ2-3; D unresolved. CDR1 and CDR2 (germline): SGHRS, YFSETQ. The V and J ends lost 4 bases and 4 bases respectively, with 13 bases between them. The CDR3 is 14 residues long. The CDR3 sequence is CASSGTLRADTQYF. CDR3 nucleotides: TGCGCCAGCAGCGGCACTCTCCGGGCAGATACGCAGTATTTT.